Below, 24 T cell receptor beta chains from the same sample are listed, as sequenced in a study of cytomegalovirus exposure and HLA in healthy donors. Primers for the PCR totalled 60 Vbeta and 13 Jbeta. Repertoires were generated with immunoSEQ multiplex PCR, while TCRdb's copy carries only in-frame clones and drops some. The sample has about 76,000 clones, roughly four fifths seen once; the top ten hold 1.9%. The sample comprised PBMCs. The origin of the receptors is a woman in her twenties or thirties in good health and CMV-seronegative.

This clone was seen a few times. The genes are TRBV12-5 and TRBJ2-7; no firm D call. CDR3 length: 12 amino acids. V lost 6 bases and J lost 0, with 6 bases in between. Germline V gene lookup returns CDR1 LGHNT and CDR2 FRNRAP. The CDR3 sequence is CASGASSYEQYF. The CDR3 DNA follows: TGTGCTAGTGGCGCTAGCTCCTACGAGCAGTACTTC.

The genes are TRBV27 and TRBJ2-1, with D tentatively TRBD2 (5 bases). The CDR3 is made up of 16 amino acids. The V end was cut by 5 bases, the J end by 0 bases, with 14 bases between. Per the germline V gene, CDR1 is MNHEY and CDR2 is SMNVEV (reference sequence). CDR3 in amino acids: CASSPRAVTSYNEQFF. CDR3 DNA: TGTGCCAGCAGTCCCCGAGCGGTTACCTCCTACAATGAGCAGTTCTTC.

As for this clone: Sequence at one end of the junction differs from germline and may be a read error. J is TRBJ2-1 and V is TRBV19; tentative D call: TRBD1 (5 bases). CDR3 length: 17 residues. Germline V gene data show CDR1 as LNHDA and CDR2 as SQIVND (reference sequence). CDR3 coding DNA: TGTGCCAGTAGTATTGGCAGGGCCCGTACTCTCTACAATGAGCGGTTCTTC. It translates to CASSIGRARTLYNERFF.

J is TRBJ2-2 and V is TRBV5-4, with TRBD2 identical over 13 bases. The V gene's germline CDR1 is SGHNT and CDR2 YYREEE (reference sequence). This CDR3 is built from 16 residues. V lost 4 bases and J lost 8; bases outside the gene matches: 8. The CDR3 sequence: CASSPGLAGVEGELFF. The CDR3 DNA reads as TGTGCCAGCAGCCCCGGACTAGCGGGAGTAGAGGGGGAGCTGTTTTTT.

This clone was seen only once. This sequence joins TRBV28 and TRBJ2-5; 8 positions match TRBD2. CDR1 and CDR2 (germline): MDHEN, SYDVKM. V trimming: 10 bases; J trimming: 5 bases; junction bases outside the gene matches: 9. The CDR3 is 13 amino acids. The CDR3 DNA reads TGTGCCACCGGGGGAGGCGGGAGGGAGACCCAGTACTTC. It codes for CATGGGGRETQYF.

As concerns this clone: The same CDR3 arises from other DNA sequences in this sample as well. The chain is built from TRBV28 and TRBJ1-5, with D tentatively TRBD1 (5 bases). Trimming took off 4 bases at V and 2 bases at J, with 15 bases between the two ends. The germline CDR1 and CDR2 sequences are MDHEN and SYDVKM. There are 16 residues in the CDR3. In DNA, the CDR3 is TGTGCCAGCAGTTCCCCGCGGGGGATGGGCAATCAGCCCCAGCATTTT. Residues: CASSSPRGMGNQPQHF.

This chain joins TRBV9 and TRBJ1-5; possible D gene TRBD1, 6 bases. Germline-derived CDR1 and CDR2 are SGDLS and YYNGEE. This CDR3 is 15 amino acids long. The V and J ends lost 4 bases and 3 bases respectively, with 14 bases between them. The CDR3 spells CASSTTGQPNQPQHF. The CDR3 coding sequence is TGTGCCAGCAGCACCACTGGACAGCCCAATCAGCCCCAGCATTTT.

The CDR3 loop is CAWLTSGRAPEQFF. DNA for the CDR3: TGTGCCTGGTTGACTAGCGGGAGGGCCCCTGAGCAGTTCTTC. The chain uses TRBV30 and TRBJ2-1; 14 nucleotides agree with TRBD2. This CDR3 is 14 amino acids long. Per germline, CDR1 GTSNPN and CDR2 SVGIG (reference sequence). Trimming cost V 5 bases and J 9 bases; bases outside gene matches: 6.

This chain connects TRBV5-6 to TRBJ2-7, with D perhaps matching TRBD1 (5 bases). Germline V lookup: CDR1 SGHDT, CDR2 YYEEEE. The length of the CDR3 is 14 residues. V was cut by 2 bases and J by 3 bases, with 12 bases left in between. CDR3 loop: CASSFKSRDYEQYF. DNA of the CDR3: TGTGCCAGCAGCTTTAAGTCCAGGGACTACGAGCAGTACTTC.

The J gene is TRBJ1-2, the V gene TRBV10-3, with D perhaps matching TRBD1 (5 bases). The CDR3 loop spans 12 amino acids. The V end was cut by 8 bases, the J end by 2 bases, with 9 bases between. The germline CDR1 and CDR2 sequences are ENHRY and SYGVKD. CDR3 loop: CAISGGNYGYTF. CDR3 coding DNA: TGTGCCATCTCGGGGGGGAACTATGGCTACACCTTC.

This clone was counted once. This sequence joins TRBV5-8 and TRBJ1-4, with TRBD1 identical over 9 bases. The CDR3 has 14 amino acids. V lost 2 bases, J lost 8 bases, and 4 bases stayed unmatched. Germline CDR1 reads SGHTS; CDR2 reads YDEGEE. The CDR3 nucleotides read TGTGCCAGCAGCTTAGACAGGGGGAGCGAAAAACTGTTTTTT. Encoded protein: CASSLDRGSEKLFF.

The rearrangement links TRBV5-1 to TRBJ2-5; the D gene is possibly TRBD2 (6 bases). The V end lost 5 bases, the J end lost 5 bases, and 10 bases lay between the germline ends. Germline assignment: CDR1 SGHRS and CDR2 YFSETQ. The CDR3 totals 12 residues. This CDR3 reads CASREGRETQYF. The DNA for the CDR3 is TGCGCCAGCAGGGAGGGGAGGGAGACCCAGTACTTC. Full variable domain (rest looked up from reference TRBV5-1 and TRBJ2-5): KAGVTQTPRYLIKTRGQQVTLSCSPISGHRSVSWYQQTPGQGLQFLFEYFSETQRNKGNFPGRFSGRQFSNSRSEMNVSTLELGDSALYLCASREGRETQYFGPGTRLLVL.

This rearrangement joins TRBV7-3 to TRBJ2-7; 7 bases match TRBD1. Germline V gene sequence: CDR1 SGHTA, CDR2 FQGTGA. CDR3 length: 15 amino acids. Trimming cost V 0 bases and J 1 base; bases outside gene matches: 3. The CDR3 spells CASSLTGRGSYEQYF. The CDR3 DNA follows: TGTGCCAGCAGCTTAACGGGCAGGGGGTCCTACGAGCAGTACTTC.

This rearrangement joins TRBV4-2 to TRBJ2-7; a possible D gene is TRBD1 (6 bases). The CDR3 covers 15 residues. CDR1 is LGHNA, CDR2 YNFKEQ, per germline. V dropped 0 bases and J dropped 0 bases, with 9 bases sitting between them. The CDR3 is CASSQEDRSSYEQYF. CDR3 DNA: TGTGCCAGCAGCCAAGAAGACAGGAGCTCCTACGAGCAGTACTTC.

The V and J genes are TRBV19 and TRBJ2-3, with 8 bases matching TRBD2. Germline V gene sequence: CDR1 LNHDA, CDR2 SQIVND (reference sequence). The CDR3 consists of 15 residues. V lost 4 bases and J lost 4; bases outside the gene matches: 7. This CDR3 is CASSTRGGWSDTQYF. DNA for the CDR3: TGTGCCAGTAGTACTCGGGGGGGATGGTCAGATACGCAGTATTTT.

This clone was seen once. The gene calls are TRBV5-4 and TRBJ2-2, with 9 bases matching TRBD2. Germline CDR1 SGHNT, CDR2 YYREEE (reference sequence). The CDR3 contains 17 residues. With V trimmed by 4 bases and J by 4 bases, 11 bases remained unmatched. The CDR3 DNA reads as TGTGCCAGCAGCCTCTACGGGGTAGCGGGAGCCACCGGGGAGCTGTTTTTT. It translates to CASSLYGVAGATGELFF.

The rearrangement joins TRBV2 to TRBJ2-5, with 16 nucleotides matching TRBD2. With the DNA end fitting TRBJ2-7 better, the J assignment may be wrong. CDR3 length equals 15 residues. Germline V gene data show CDR1 as SNHLY and CDR2 as FYNNEI. The CDR3 region is CASRVGLAGGYEQYF. For the CDR3, the DNA is TGTGCCAGCAGGGTGGGACTAGCGGGAGGGTACGAGCAGTACTTC.

The chain recombines TRBV18 with TRBJ2-1, with 7 bases aligning to TRBD1. V shed 2 bases, J shed 5 bases, and the junction held 6 bases outside the gene matches. This CDR3 is 15 amino acids long. Germline CDR1 reads KGHSH; CDR2 reads LQKENI. CDR3 residues: CASSPGTVVNNEQFF. CDR3 nucleotides: TGTGCCAGCTCACCAGGGACAGTAGTAAACAATGAGCAGTTCTTC.

The rearrangement uses TRBV5-6 and TRBJ2-6; TRBD1 agrees at 7 bases. This CDR3 has 17 residues. V dropped 1 base and J dropped 0; count of bases not matched to a gene: 4. CDR1 is SGHDT and CDR2 is YYEEEE in the germline V gene. CDR3 nucleotide sequence: TGTGCCAGCAGCTTGACAGGGGTGAGCTCTGGGGCCAACGTCCTGACTTTC. This translates into CASSLTGVSSGANVLTF.

The gene calls are TRBV28 and TRBJ2-1; 11 bases line up with TRBD1. The V segment lost 6 bases and the J segment 7 bases; nucleotides outside the gene matches: 5. In germline, CDR1 is MDHEN, CDR2 SYDVKM. This CDR3 has 14 residues. In DNA, the CDR3 is TGTGCCAGCAGCCTGAGGGACAGGGGGAATGAGCAGTTCTTC. As protein: CASSLRDRGNEQFF.

The chain links TRBV6-1 to TRBJ2-7; 7 bases are shared with TRBD2. This CDR3 spans 15 amino acids. The germline gives CDR1 MNHNS, CDR2 SASEGT. The junction had 7 bases not matched to a gene; V was cut back by 4 bases and J by 1 base. The chain's CDR3 is CASSGPSGPSYEQYF. The DNA of the CDR3 is TGTGCCAGCAGTGGACCTAGCGGACCTTCCTACGAGCAGTACTTC.

This clone was seen more than once but under ten times. The chain employs TRBV9 and TRBJ2-3; D is perhaps TRBD2 (6 bases). Trimming pared 3 bases from V and 5 bases from J, leaving 22 bases between. The CDR3 sequence is 17 residues long. Germline CDR1 SGDLS, CDR2 YYNGEE. CDR3 amino acids: CASSERGLSRELDTQYF. The CDR3 DNA reads as TGTGCCAGCAGCGAGAGAGGACTGTCCCGGGAGTTAGATACGCAGTATTTT.

This chain uses TRBV19 with TRBJ1-2, with a possible D match to TRBD1 (5 bases). V was shortened by 1 base and J by 8 bases, with 17 bases between the two germline ends. Germline V gene sequence: CDR1 LNHDA, CDR2 SQIVND (reference sequence). The CDR3 runs 15 residues. This chain's CDR3 is CASSIGTQASWGYTF. CDR3 in DNA: TGTGCCAGTAGTATAGGAACACAGGCCTCTTGGGGCTACACCTTC.

This rearrangement joins TRBV11-2 to TRBJ2-2; D possibly corresponds to TRBD2 (5 bases). This CDR3 contains 13 residues. Between the trimmed V and J ends, which lost 2 bases and 5 bases, there was a span of 6 bases. Germline V gene sequence: CDR1 SGHAT, CDR2 FQNNGV. The CDR3 coding sequence is TGTGCCAGCAGCTTAACTAGGACCGGGGAGCTGTTTTTT. Its translation is CASSLTRTGELFF.